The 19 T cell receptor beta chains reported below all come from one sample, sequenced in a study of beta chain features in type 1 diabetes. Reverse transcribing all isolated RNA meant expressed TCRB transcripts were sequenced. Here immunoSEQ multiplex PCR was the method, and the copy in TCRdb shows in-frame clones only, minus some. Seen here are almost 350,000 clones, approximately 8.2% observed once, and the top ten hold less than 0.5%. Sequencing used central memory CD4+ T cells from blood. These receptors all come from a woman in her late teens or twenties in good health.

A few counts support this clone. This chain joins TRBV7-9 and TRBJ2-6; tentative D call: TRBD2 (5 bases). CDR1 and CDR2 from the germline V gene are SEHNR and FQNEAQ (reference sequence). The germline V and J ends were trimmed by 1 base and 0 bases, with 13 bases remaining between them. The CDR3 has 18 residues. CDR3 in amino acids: CASSLVVGVNSGANVLTF. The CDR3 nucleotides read TGTGCCAGCAGCTTAGTAGTGGGAGTGAACTCTGGGGCCAACGTCCTGACTTTC.

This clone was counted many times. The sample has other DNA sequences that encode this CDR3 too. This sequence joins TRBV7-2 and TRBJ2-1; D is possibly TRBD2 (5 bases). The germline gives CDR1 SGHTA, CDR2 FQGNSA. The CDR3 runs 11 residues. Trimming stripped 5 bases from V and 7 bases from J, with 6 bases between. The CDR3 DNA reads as TGTGCCAGCAGCCCGGGAAATGAGCAGTTCTTC. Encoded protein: CASSPGNEQFF.

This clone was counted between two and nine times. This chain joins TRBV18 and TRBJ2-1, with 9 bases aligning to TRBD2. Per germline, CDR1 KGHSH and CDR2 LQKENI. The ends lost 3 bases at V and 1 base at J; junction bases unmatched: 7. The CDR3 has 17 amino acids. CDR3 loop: CASSPHRAGGSYNEQFF. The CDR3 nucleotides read TGTGCCAGCTCACCTCATAGAGCGGGAGGATCCTACAATGAGCAGTTCTTC.

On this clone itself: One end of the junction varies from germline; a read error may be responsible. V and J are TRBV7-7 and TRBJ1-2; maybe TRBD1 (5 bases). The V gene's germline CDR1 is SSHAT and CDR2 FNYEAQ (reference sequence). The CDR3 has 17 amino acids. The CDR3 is CASSFTLGRTTNYGYTF. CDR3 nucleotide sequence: TGTGCTAGCAGCTTTACGCTGGGACGGACGACTAACTATGGCTACACCTTC.

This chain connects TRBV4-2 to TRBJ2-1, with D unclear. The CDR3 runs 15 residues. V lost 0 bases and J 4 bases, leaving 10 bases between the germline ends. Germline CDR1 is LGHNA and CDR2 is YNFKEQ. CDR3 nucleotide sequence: TGTGCCAGCAGCCAAGAGTTTGTCTCTTACAATGAGCAGTTCTTC. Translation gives CASSQEFVSYNEQFF.

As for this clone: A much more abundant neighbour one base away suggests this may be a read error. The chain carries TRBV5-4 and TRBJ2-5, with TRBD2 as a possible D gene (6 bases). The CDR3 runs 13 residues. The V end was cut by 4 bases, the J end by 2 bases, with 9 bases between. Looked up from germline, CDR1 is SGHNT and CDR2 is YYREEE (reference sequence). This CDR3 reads CASSRLGQETQYF. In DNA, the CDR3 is TGTGCCAGCAGCCGACTAGGTCAAGAGACCCAGTACTTC.

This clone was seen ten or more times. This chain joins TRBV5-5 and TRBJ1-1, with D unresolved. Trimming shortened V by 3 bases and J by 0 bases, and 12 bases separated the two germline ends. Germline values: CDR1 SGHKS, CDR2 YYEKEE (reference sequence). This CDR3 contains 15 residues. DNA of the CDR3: TGTGCCAGCAGCTACCTTGTGGGAATGAACACTGAAGCTTTCTTT. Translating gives CASSYLVGMNTEAFF.

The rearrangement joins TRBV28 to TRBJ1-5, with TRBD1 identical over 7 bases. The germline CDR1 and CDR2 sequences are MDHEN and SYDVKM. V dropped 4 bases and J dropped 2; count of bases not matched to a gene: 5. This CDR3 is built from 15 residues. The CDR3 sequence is CASSSPGQGNQPQHF. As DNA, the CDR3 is TGTGCCAGCAGTTCTCCCGGACAGGGCAATCAGCCCCAGCATTTT. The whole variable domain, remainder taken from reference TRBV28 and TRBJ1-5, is DVKVTQSSRYLVKRTGEKVFLECVQDMDHENMFWYRQDPGLGLRLIYFSYDVKMKEKGDIPEGYSVSREKKERFSLILESASTNQTSMYLCASSSPGQGNQPQHFGDGTRLSIL.

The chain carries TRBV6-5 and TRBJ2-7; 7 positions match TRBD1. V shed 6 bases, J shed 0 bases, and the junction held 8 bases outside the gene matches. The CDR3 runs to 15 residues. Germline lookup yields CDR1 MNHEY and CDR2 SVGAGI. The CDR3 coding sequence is TGTGCCAGCAGAACCGGGACAGCAATCTCCTACGAGCAGTACTTC. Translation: CASRTGTAISYEQYF.

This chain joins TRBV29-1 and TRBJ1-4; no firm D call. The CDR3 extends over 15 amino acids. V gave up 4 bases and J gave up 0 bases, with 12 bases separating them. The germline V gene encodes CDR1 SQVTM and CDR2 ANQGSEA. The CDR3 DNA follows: TGCAGCGTTGGGGTTTTGGGGACAACTAATGAAAAACTGTTTTTT. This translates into CSVGVLGTTNEKLFF.

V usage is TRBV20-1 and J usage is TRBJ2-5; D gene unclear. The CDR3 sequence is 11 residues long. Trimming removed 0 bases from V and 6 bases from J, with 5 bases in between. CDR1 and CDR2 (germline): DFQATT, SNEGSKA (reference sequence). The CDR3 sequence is CSARDRQTQYF. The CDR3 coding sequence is TGCAGTGCTAGAGACAGACAGACCCAGTACTTC.

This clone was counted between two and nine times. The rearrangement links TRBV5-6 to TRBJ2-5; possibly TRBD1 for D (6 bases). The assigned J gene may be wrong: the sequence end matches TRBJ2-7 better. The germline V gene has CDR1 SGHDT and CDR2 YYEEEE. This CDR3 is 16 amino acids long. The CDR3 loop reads CASSLAAGTNLYEQYF. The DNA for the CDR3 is TGTGCCAGCAGCTTGGCCGCCGGGACAAACCTCTACGAGCAGTACTTC.

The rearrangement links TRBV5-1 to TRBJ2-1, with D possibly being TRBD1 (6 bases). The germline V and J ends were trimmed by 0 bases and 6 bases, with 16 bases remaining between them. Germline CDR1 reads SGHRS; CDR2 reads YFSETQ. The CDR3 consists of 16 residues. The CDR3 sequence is CASSLGRTVRANEQFF. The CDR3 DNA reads TGCGCCAGCAGCTTGGGGCGGACAGTTCGGGCCAATGAGCAGTTCTTC.

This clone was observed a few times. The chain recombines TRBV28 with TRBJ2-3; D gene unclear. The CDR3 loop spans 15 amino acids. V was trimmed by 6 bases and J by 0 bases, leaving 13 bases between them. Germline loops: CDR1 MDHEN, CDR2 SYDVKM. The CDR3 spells CASRGRTSSTDTQYF. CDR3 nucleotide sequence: TGTGCCAGCAGGGGCAGAACTTCTAGCACAGATACGCAGTATTTT.

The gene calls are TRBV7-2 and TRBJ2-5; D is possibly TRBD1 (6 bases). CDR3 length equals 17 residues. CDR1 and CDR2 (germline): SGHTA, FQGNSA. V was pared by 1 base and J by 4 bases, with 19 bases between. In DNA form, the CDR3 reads TGTGCCAGCAGCTTAGGAGGGGGAACCGTAACGGGAGAGACCCAGTACTTC. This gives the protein CASSLGGGTVTGETQYF.

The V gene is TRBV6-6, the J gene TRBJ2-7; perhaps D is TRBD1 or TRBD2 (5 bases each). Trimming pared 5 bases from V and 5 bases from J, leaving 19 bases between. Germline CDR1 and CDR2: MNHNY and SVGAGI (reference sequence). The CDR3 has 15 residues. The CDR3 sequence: CASSTTTTGINEQYF. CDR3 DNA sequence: TGTGCCAGCAGTACGACTACAACAGGTATCAACGAGCAGTACTTC.

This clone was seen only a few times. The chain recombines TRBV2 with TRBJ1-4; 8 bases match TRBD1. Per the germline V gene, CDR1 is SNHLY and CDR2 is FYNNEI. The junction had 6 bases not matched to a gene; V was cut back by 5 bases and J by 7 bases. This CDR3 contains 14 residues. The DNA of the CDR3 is TGTGCCAGCAGTCCAGGGGGCGTTGGTGAAAAACTGTTTTTT. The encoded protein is CASSPGGVGEKLFF.

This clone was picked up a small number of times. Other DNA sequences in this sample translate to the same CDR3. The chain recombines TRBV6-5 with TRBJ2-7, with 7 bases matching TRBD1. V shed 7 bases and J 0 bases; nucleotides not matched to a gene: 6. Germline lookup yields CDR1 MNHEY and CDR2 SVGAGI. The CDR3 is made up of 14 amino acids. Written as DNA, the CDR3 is TGTGCCAGCACCGGGACAGCGAGCTCCTACGAGCAGTACTTC. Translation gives CASTGTASSYEQYF.

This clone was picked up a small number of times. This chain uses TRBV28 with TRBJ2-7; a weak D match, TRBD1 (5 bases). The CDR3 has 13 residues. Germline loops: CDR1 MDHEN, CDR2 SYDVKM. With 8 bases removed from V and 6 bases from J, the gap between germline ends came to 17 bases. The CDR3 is CASLGPPRVEQYF. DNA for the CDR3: TGTGCCAGCCTAGGACCTCCCAGGGTCGAGCAGTACTTC.